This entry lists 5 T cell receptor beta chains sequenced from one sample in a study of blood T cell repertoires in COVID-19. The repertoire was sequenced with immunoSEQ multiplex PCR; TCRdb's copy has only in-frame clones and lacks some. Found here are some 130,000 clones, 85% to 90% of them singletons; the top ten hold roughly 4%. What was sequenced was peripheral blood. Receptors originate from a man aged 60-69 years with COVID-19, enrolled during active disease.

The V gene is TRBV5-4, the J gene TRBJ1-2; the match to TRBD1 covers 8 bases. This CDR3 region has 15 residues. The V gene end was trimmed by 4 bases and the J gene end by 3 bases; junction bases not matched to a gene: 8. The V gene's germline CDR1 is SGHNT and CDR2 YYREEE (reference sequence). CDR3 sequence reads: CASSDPPTGDYGYTF. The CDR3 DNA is TGTGCCAGCAGCGACCCCCCGACAGGGGACTATGGCTACACCTTC.

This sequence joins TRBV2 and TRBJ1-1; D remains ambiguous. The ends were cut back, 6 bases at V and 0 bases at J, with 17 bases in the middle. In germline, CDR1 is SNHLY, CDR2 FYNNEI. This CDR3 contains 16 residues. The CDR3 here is CASRSRASGVNTEAFF. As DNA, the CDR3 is TGTGCCAGCAGAAGTCGGGCCTCCGGGGTGAACACTGAAGCTTTCTTT.

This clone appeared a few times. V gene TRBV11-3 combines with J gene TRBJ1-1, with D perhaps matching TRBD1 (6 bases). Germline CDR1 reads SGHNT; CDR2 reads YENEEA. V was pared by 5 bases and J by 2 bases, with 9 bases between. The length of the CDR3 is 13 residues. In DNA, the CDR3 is TGTGCCAGCAGCCTACAGGGAAACACTGAAGCTTTCTTT. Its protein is CASSLQGNTEAFF.

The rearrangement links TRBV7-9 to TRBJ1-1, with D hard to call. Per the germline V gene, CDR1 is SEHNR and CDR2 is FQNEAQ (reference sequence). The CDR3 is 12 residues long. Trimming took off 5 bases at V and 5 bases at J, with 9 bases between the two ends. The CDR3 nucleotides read TGTGCCAGCAGCAGCTCGGGAACTGAAGCTTTCTTT. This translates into CASSSSGTEAFF.

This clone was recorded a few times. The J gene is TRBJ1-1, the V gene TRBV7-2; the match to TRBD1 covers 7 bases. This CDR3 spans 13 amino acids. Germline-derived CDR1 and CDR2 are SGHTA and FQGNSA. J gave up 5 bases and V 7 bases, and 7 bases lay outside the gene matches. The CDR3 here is CASKRQGRTEAFF. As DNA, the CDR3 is TGTGCCAGCAAGAGACAGGGTAGAACTGAAGCTTTCTTT. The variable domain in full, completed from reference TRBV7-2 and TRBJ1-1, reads GAGVSQSPSNKVTEKGKDVELRCDPISGHTALYWYRQSLGQGLEFLIYFQGNSAPDKSGLPSDRFSAERTGGSVSTLTIQRTQQEDSAVYLCASKRQGRTEAFFGQGTRLTVV.